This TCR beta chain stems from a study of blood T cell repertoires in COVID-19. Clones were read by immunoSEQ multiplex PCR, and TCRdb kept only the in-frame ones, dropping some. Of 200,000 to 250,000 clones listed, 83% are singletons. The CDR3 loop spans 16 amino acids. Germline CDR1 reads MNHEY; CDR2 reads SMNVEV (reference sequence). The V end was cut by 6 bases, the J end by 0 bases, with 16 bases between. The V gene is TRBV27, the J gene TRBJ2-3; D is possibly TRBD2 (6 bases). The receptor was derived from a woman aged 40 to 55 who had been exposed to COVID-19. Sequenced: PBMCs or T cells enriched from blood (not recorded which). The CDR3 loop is CASSPTYSGSTDTQYF. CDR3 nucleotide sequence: TGTGCCAGCAGCCCTACCTATAGCGGAAGCACAGATACGCAGTATTTT.